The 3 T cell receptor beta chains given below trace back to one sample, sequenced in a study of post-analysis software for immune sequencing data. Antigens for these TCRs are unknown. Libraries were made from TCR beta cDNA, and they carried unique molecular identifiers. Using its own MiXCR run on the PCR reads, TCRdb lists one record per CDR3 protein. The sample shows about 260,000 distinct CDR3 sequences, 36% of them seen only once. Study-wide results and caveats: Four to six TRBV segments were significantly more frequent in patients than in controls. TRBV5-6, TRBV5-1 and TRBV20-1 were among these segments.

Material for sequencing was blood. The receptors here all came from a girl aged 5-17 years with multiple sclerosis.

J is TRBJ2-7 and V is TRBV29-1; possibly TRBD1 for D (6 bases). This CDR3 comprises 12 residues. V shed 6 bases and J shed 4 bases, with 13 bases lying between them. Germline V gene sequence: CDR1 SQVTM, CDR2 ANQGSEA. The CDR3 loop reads CSVVTGQYEQYF. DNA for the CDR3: TGCAGCGTCGTGACGGGACAATACGAGCAGTACTTC.

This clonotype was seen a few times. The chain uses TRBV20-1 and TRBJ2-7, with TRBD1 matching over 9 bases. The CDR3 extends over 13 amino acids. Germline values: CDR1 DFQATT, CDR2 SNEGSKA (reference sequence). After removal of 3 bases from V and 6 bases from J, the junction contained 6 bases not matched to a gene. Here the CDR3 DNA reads TGCAGTGCTAGTAAACAGGGGGCGACCGAGCAGTACTTC. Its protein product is CSASKQGATEQYF.

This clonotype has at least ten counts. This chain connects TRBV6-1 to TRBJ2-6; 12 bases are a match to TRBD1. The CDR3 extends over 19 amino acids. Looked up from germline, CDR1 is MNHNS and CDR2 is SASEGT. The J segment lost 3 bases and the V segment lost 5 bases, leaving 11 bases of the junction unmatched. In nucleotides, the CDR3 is TGTGCCAGCAGTCGATTGTCGGGACAGGGGGCTATTGGGGCCAACGTCCTGACTTTC. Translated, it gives CASSRLSGQGAIGANVLTF.